This T cell receptor beta chain was profiled in a study of blood T cell repertoires in COVID-19. Study-wide context: Material from acute and convalescent COVID-19 was sourced from the United States, Italy and Spain.

Participants' reported clinical history set cohort assignment. As handled by the study authors: Amplification of reference gene primers was used by the study to estimate nucleated cell counts. Assay: immunoSEQ multiplex PCR; the TCRdb copy retains only in-frame clones and omits some. That table supplies the V and J calls and clone size; D and trimming were determined from the DNA. Among over 200,000 clones listed, about nine tenths were seen once. The CDR3 consists of 16 residues. Losses at the gene ends were 0 bases for V and 9 bases for J; bases not matched to a gene: 7. CDR1 and CDR2 from the germline V gene are MNHEY and SVGAGI.

This sequence originates from a human donor in a cohort exposed to, infected with or recovered from COVID-19 (not recorded which). The donor label of this sample is uncertain. The V and J genes are TRBV6-5 and TRBJ1-6; 8 bases are shared with TRBD1. The specimen was PBMCs or T cells enriched from blood (not recorded which). CDR3 sequence: CASSYSTRGRGSPLHF. CDR3 bases: TGTGCCAGCAGTTACTCTACCAGGGGGCGAGGTTCACCCCTCCACTTT.